Presented here are 21 T cell receptor beta chains from one specimen sequenced in a study of blood T cell repertoires in COVID-19. Assay: immunoSEQ multiplex PCR; the TCRdb copy retains only in-frame clones and omits some. The sample lists about 160,000 clones, around nine tenths occurring once. Material for sequencing was PBMCs or T cells enriched from blood (not recorded which). Source of these receptors: a woman in her fifties or sixties who had recovered from COVID-19.

This chain uses TRBV7-2 with TRBJ1-5; D not resolved. This CDR3 has 12 amino acids. The germline gives CDR1 SGHTA, CDR2 FQGNSA. With 6 bases removed from V and 4 bases from J, the gap between germline ends came to 7 bases. The CDR3 sequence is CASSSNNQPQHF. In DNA, the CDR3 is TGTGCCAGCAGTTCCAATAATCAGCCCCAGCATTTT.

The V gene is TRBV11-3, the J gene TRBJ1-3; the D gene is possibly TRBD1 (5 bases). The CDR3 covers 16 residues. Germline assignment: CDR1 SGHNT and CDR2 YENEEA. With 5 bases removed from V and 0 bases from J, the gap between germline ends came to 14 bases. CDR3 residues: CASSPDRSLSGNTIYF. The CDR3 DNA reads as TGTGCCAGCAGCCCAGACAGATCACTCTCTGGAAACACCATATATTTT.

For the CDR3, the DNA is TGTGCCAGCAGTTTATTTGGCATGGGCAGGGGTTTGACAGATACGCAGTATTTT. Protein: CASSLFGMGRGLTDTQYF. This sequence joins TRBV27 and TRBJ2-3; perhaps TRBD1 as D (6 bases). CDR1 is MNHEY, CDR2 SMNVEV, per germline (reference sequence). The CDR3 is 18 amino acids. V was shortened by 1 base and J by 3 bases, with 20 bases between the two germline ends.

This chain connects TRBV3-1 (or the pseudogene TRBV3-2) to TRBJ1-2; 8 bases match TRBD1. Germline V gene lookup returns CDR1 LGHDT and CDR2 YNNKEL (reference sequence). The CDR3 totals 14 residues. Trimming cost V 1 base and J 7 bases; bases outside gene matches: 5. In DNA form, the CDR3 reads TGTGCCAGCAGCCAAGGACAGGGGAATGGTGGCTACACCTTC. Its protein is CASSQGQGNGGYTF.

This clone has just one count. The J gene is TRBJ2-7, the V gene TRBV28, with a weak D call TRBD1 (6 bases). The V end lost 7 bases, the J end lost 6 bases, and 22 bases lay between the germline ends. Germline loops: CDR1 MDHEN, CDR2 SYDVKM. This CDR3 region has 15 residues. CDR3 nucleotide sequence: TGTGCCAGCATCTTAGGGGGTAACAAAGGGGGCGAGCAGTACTTC. Its protein product is CASILGGNKGGEQYF.

The chain uses TRBV18 and TRBJ1-6, with TRBD1 identical over 10 bases. This CDR3 spans 14 amino acids. Germline CDR1 reads KGHSH; CDR2 reads LQKENI. The V gene end was trimmed by 4 bases and the J gene end by 7 bases; junction bases not matched to a gene: 1. CDR3 bases: TGTGCCAGCTCACTGGGACAGGGGAATTCACCCCTCCACTTT. It is translated as CASSLGQGNSPLHF.

This chain uses TRBV23-1 with TRBJ2-2, with D unclear. TRBV23-1 is filed as an ORF, its function uncertain. Trimming left V 8 bases short and J 0 bases short, with 13 bases between. The CDR3 runs to 15 residues. The CDR3 loop is CASQGEESNTGELFF. CDR3 DNA: TGCGCCAGCCAAGGAGAGGAGTCGAACACCGGGGAGCTGTTTTTT.

This chain uses TRBV9 with TRBJ1-2; D not resolved. V was cut by 4 bases and J by 8 bases, with 21 bases left in between. The germline V gene encodes CDR1 SGDLS and CDR2 YYNGEE. The CDR3 loop spans 15 amino acids. CDR3 residues: CASSPQAAGRSGYTF. The CDR3 region has the DNA TGTGCCAGCAGCCCCCAGGCGGCGGGCAGATCCGGCTACACCTTC.

The V and J genes are TRBV19 and TRBJ2-6, with D maybe TRBD2 (5 bases). The CDR3 has 16 residues. The ends were cut back, 6 bases at V and 1 base at J, with 13 bases in the middle. Germline assignment: CDR1 LNHDA and CDR2 SQIVND (reference sequence). The CDR3, as DNA: TGTGCCAGTAGCCGAGGGAAAGTATCTGGGGCCAACGTCCTGACTTTC. Translation: CASSRGKVSGANVLTF.

The chain has TRBV5-5 and TRBJ2-7; possible D gene TRBD2, 6 bases. The CDR3 consists of 15 residues. Germline V lookup: CDR1 SGHKS, CDR2 YYEKEE (reference sequence). The V gene lost 1 base and the J gene lost 3 bases, with 14 bases spanning the gap. The CDR3 nucleotides are TGTGCCAGCAGCTTGACAGGAGGGCATTACTACGAGCAGTACTTC. Amino acid sequence: CASSLTGGHYYEQYF.

The gene calls are TRBV15 and TRBJ1-1, with TRBD1 matching 7 bases. V lost 3 bases, J lost 5 bases, and 0 bases stayed unmatched. The CDR3 has 12 amino acids. Germline V gene sequence: CDR1 LNHNV, CDR2 YYDKDF (reference sequence). In nucleotides, the CDR3 is TGTGCCACCAGCAGGACAGGGACTGAAGCTTTCTTT. Translation: CATSRTGTEAFF.

This sequence joins TRBV11-3 and TRBJ2-3; possibly TRBD1 for D (5 bases). The germline V gene encodes CDR1 SGHNT and CDR2 YENEEA. The CDR3 spans 16 residues. V lost 1 base and J 4 bases, leaving 15 bases between the germline ends. CDR3 nucleotide sequence: TGTGCCAGCAGCTTAGTACAGAGGCAGGGCCCAGATACGCAGTATTTT. Protein sequence: CASSLVQRQGPDTQYF.

The rearrangement links TRBV24-1 to TRBJ2-2, with D perhaps matching TRBD2 (5 bases). Germline V gene lookup returns CDR1 KGHDR and CDR2 SFDVKD. The CDR3 has 15 residues. Trimming removed 5 bases from V and 7 bases from J, with 16 bases in between. In nucleotides, the CDR3 is TGTGCCACCAGTGCCCCAGGCACGGGGAACGGGGAGCTGTTTTTT. This codes for CATSAPGTGNGELFF.

In nucleotides, the CDR3 is TGTGCCAGCAGTGAAGGGACTACCAATCAGCCCCAGCATTTT. Translated, it gives CASSEGTTNQPQHF. The chain couples TRBV6-1 to TRBJ1-5; D remains unclear. Germline CDR1 is MNHNS and CDR2 is SASEGT. The CDR3 has 14 amino acids. V was clipped by 1 base and J by 3 bases, with 7 bases between them.

V gene TRBV11-2 combines with J gene TRBJ1-1; D unresolved. The ends were cut back, 0 bases at V and 11 bases at J, with 16 bases in the middle. The germline gives CDR1 SGHAT, CDR2 FQNNGV. The CDR3 is 14 residues long. CDR3 sequence (DNA): TGTGCCAGCAGCTTAGAGGCCGCGGAGAGGTCGGCTTTCTTT. Protein sequence: CASSLEAAERSAFF.

The chain is built from TRBV10-3 and TRBJ2-7; 7 nucleotides match TRBD1. The CDR3 contains 12 residues. V lost 9 bases and J lost 0; bases outside the gene matches: 2. Germline values: CDR1 ENHRY, CDR2 SYGVKD. CDR3 protein: CAIGTASYEQYF. The CDR3 nucleotides are TGTGCCATTGGGACAGCCTCCTACGAGCAGTACTTC.

The chain joins TRBV6-2 or TRBV6-3 to TRBJ2-7, with 8 bases identical to TRBD1. This CDR3 comprises 14 residues. CDR1 and CDR2 (germline): MNHEY, SVGEGT. V was pared by 4 bases and J by 3 bases, with 5 bases of the junction left unmatched. The DNA for the CDR3 is TGTGCCAGCAGTTTATACAGGGGGAACTACGAGCAGTACTTC. Protein sequence: CASSLYRGNYEQYF.

The rearrangement uses TRBV6-5 and TRBJ2-3, with D unclear. CDR3 length equals 14 residues. CDR1 and CDR2 from the germline V gene are MNHEY and SVGAGI. Trimming removed 4 bases at V and 0 bases at J, with 8 bases between. DNA of the CDR3: TGTGCCAGCAGTTCCCCCTCTAGCACAGATACGCAGTATTTT. Translated, it gives CASSSPSSTDTQYF.

A single count supports this clone. The chain joins TRBV27 to TRBJ2-7; 7 nucleotides align to TRBD1. The ends lost 2 bases at V and 2 bases at J; junction bases unmatched: 3. CDR1 is MNHEY and CDR2 is SMNVEV in the germline V gene (reference sequence). The CDR3 consists of 14 residues. The CDR3 loop is CASSLRQGPYEQYF. The CDR3 DNA reads as TGTGCCAGCAGTTTACGACAGGGCCCCTACGAGCAGTACTTC.

The chain joins TRBV7-3 to TRBJ2-5, with 11 bases that match TRBD2. The CDR3 runs to 15 residues. Germline loops: CDR1 SGHTA, CDR2 FQGTGA. V was clipped by 5 bases and J by 5 bases; unmatched bases: 7. The CDR3 here is CASSVSGGALETQYF. The CDR3 region has the DNA TGTGCCAGCAGCGTTAGCGGGGGGGCTCTTGAGACCCAGTACTTC.

The chain links TRBV11-3 to TRBJ1-4; 8 bases line up with TRBD1. This CDR3 comprises 15 residues. Trimming removed 2 bases from V and 8 bases from J; junction bases left unmatched: 7. CDR1 and CDR2 (germline): SGHNT, YENEEA. The CDR3 DNA reads TGTGCCAGCAGCTTATTTTCAGGGGGCCAGGAAAAACTGTTTTTT. Protein product: CASSLFSGGQEKLFF.